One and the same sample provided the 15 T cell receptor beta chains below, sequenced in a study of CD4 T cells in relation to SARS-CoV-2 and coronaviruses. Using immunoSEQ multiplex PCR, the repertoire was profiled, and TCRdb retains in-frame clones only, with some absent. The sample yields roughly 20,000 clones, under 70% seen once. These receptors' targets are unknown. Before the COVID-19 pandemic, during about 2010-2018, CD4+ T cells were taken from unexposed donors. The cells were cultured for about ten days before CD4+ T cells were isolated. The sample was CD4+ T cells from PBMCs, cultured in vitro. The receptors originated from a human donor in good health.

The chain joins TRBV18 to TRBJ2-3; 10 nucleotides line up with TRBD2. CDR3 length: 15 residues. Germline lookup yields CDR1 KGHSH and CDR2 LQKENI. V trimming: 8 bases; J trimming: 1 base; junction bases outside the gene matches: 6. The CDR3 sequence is CASHRTSGGTDTQYF. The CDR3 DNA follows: TGTGCCAGCCACCGTACTAGCGGGGGCACAGATACGCAGTATTTT.

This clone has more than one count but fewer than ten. CDR3 protein: CASSSGTGGAGEQFF. CDR3 nucleotide sequence: TGTGCCAGCAGCTCAGGGACAGGGGGCGCGGGGGAGCAGTTCTTC. The genes are TRBV7-3 and TRBJ2-1; 12 bases are a match to TRBD1. The V and J ends lost 4 bases and 10 bases, in that order; junction bases with no gene match: 8. Germline V lookup: CDR1 SGHTA, CDR2 FQGTGA. The CDR3 spans 15 residues.

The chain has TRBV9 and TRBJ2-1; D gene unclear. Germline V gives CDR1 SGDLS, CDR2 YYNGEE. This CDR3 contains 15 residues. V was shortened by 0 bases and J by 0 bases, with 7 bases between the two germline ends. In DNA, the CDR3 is TGTGCCAGCAGCGTAGCGGCTAGCTCCTACAATGAGCAGTTCTTC. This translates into CASSVAASSYNEQFF. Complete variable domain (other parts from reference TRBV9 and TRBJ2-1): DSGVTQTPKHLITATGQRVTLRCSPRSGDLSVYWYQQSLDQGLQFLIQYYNGEERAKGNILERFSAQQFPDLHSELNLSSLELGDSALYFCASSVAASSYNEQFFGPGTRLTVL.

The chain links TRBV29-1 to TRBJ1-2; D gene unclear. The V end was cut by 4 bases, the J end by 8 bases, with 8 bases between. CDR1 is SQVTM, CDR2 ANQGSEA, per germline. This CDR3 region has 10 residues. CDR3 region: CSVGEGGYTF. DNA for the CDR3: TGCAGCGTTGGGGAGGGCGGCTACACCTTC.

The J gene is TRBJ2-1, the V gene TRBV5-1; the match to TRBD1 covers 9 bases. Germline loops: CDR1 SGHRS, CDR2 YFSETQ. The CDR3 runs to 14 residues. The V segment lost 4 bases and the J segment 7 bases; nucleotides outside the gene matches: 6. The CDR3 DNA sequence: TGCGCCAGCAGCCCGGACAGGGGTTGGAATGAGCAGTTCTTC. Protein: CASSPDRGWNEQFF.

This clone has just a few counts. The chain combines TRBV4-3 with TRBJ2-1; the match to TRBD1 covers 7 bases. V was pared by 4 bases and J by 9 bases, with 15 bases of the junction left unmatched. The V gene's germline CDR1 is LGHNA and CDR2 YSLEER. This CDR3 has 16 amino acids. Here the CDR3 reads CASSPQQGLGASEQFF. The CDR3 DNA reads TGCGCCAGCAGCCCCCAACAGGGGCTCGGGGCGAGTGAGCAGTTCTTC.

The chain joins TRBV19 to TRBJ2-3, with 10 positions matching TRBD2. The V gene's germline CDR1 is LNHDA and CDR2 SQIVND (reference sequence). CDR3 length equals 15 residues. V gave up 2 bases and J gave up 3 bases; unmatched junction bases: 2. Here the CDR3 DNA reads TGTGCCAGTAGTATACTAGCGGGAGATACAGATACGCAGTATTTT. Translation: CASSILAGDTDTQYF.

The CDR3 protein is CASSQRTGDSGANVLTF. The DNA for the CDR3 is TGCGCCAGCAGCCAACGGACAGGGGACTCTGGGGCCAACGTCCTGACTTTC. The chain links TRBV5-1 to TRBJ2-6; 9 nucleotides line up with TRBD1. Trimming at V came to 4 bases and at J to 0 bases, leaving 5 bases not matched to a gene. The CDR3 covers 17 residues. Germline CDR1 is SGHRS and CDR2 is YFSETQ.

The CDR3 DNA follows: TGTGCCTGGGAGGCTGGAAACACCATATATTTT. This codes for CAWEAGNTIYF. V gene TRBV30 combines with J gene TRBJ1-3; D is ambiguous. The CDR3 extends over 11 amino acids. Germline CDR1 reads GTSNPN; CDR2 reads SVGIG (reference sequence). Trimming removed 5 bases from V and 2 bases from J, with 4 bases in between.

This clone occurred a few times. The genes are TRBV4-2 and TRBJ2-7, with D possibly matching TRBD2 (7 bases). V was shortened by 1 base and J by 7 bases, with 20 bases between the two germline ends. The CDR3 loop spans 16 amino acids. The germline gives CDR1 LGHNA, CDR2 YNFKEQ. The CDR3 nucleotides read TGTGCCAGCAGCCAAGTTGGAGGGGGAGGGTCTAGGGAGCAGTACTTC. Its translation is CASSQVGGGGSREQYF.

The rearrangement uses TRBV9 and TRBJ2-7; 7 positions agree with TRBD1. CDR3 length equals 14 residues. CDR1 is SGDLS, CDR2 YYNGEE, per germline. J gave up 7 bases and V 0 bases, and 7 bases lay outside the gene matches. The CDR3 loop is CASSVAGQAVEQYF. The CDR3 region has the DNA TGTGCCAGCAGCGTAGCCGGACAGGCGGTGGAGCAGTACTTC.

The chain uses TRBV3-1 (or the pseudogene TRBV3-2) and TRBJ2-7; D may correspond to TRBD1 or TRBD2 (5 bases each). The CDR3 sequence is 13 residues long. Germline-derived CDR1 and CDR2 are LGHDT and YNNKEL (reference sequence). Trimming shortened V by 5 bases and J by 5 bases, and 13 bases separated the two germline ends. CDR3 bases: TGTGCCAGCAGCTCCGTCGGGGCCCACGAGCAGTACTTC. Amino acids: CASSSVGAHEQYF.

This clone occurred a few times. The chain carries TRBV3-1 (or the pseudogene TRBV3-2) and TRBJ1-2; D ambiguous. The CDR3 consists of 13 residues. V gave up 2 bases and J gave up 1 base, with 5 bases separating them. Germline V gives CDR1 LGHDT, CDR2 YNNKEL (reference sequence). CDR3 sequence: CASSQTNNYGYTF. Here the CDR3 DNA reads TGTGCCAGCAGCCAAACGAATAACTATGGCTACACCTTC.

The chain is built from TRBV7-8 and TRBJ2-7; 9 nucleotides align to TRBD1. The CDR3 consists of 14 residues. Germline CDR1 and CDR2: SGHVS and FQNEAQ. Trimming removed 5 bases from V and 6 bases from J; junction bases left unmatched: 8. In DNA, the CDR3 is TGTGCCAGCAGCCCAAGGACAGGGGTGGCCGAGCAGTACTTC. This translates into CASSPRTGVAEQYF.

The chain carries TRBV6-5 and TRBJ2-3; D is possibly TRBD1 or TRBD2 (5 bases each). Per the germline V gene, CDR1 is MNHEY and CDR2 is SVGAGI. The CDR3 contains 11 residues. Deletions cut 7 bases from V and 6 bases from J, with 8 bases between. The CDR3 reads CASKEGDTQYF. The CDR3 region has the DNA TGTGCCAGCAAAGAGGGGGATACGCAGTATTTT.